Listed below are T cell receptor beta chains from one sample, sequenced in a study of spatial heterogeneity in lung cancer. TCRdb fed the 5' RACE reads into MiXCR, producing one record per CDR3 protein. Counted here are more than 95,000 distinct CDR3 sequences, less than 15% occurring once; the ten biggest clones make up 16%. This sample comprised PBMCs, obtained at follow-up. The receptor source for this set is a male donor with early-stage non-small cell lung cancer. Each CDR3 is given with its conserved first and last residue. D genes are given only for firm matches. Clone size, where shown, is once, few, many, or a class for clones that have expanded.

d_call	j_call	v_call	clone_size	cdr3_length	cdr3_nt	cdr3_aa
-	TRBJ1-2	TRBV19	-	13	TGTGCCAGTAGGGAGACGGAGATCTATGGCTACACCTTC	CASRETEIYGYTF
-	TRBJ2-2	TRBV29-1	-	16	TGCAGCGCCGAGGGGCCCCAGGGGTTTAACACCGGGGAGCTGTTTTTT	CSAEGPQGFNTGELFF
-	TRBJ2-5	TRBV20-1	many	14	TGCAGTGCAAGCGCGACAGGCGTTCAAGAGACCCAGTACTTC	CSASATGVQETQYF
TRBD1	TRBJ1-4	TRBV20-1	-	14	TGCAGTGCTAGAGATTTAGCAGGGGGTGAAAAACTGTTTTTT	CSARDLAGGEKLFF
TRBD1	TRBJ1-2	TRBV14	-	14	TGTGCCAGCGGACTCGGACAGGGTGGCTATGGCTACACCTTC	CASGLGQGGYGYTF
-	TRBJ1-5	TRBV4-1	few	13	TGCGCCACCTCTATGGGGGCAAATCAGCCCCAGCATTTT	CATSMGANQPQHF
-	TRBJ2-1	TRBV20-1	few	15	TGCAGTGCTCCGAGGACACGGAGCTCCTACAATGAGCAGTTCTTC	CSAPRTRSSYNEQFF
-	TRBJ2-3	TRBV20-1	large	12	TGCAGTGCTAGAAAGGTCCCAGATACGCAGTATTTT	CSARKVPDTQYF
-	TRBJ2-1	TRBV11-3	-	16	TGTGCCAGCAGCCCGGGGGGCGTAAAGGCCGGGAAAGAGCAGTTCTTC	CASSPGGVKAGKEQFF
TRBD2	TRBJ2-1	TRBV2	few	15	TGTGCCAGCAGTGAAGAAATCCGGGGAGGGAATGAGCAGTTCTTC	CASSEEIRGGNEQFF
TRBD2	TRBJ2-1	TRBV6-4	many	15	TGTGCCAGCAGTGTAGGGACTAGCCCCTACAATGAGCAGTTCTTC	CASSVGTSPYNEQFF
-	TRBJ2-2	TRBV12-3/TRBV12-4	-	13	TGTGCCAGCAGTATTATACAGTGGCGGGAGCTGTTTTTT	CASSIIQWRELFF
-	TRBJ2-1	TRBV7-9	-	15	TGTGCCAGCAGCTTATTAGGCAGGGCTACCGATGAGCAGTTCTTC	CASSLLGRATDEQFF
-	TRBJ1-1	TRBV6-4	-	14	TGTGCCAGCAGTGCCACCGGGACAAACACTGAAGCTTTCTTT	CASSATGTNTEAFF
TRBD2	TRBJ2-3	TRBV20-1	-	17	TGCAGTGCTAGAGATTCAGTAGCGGGGGGGCAGGGAGATACGCAGTATTTT	CSARDSVAGGQGDTQYF
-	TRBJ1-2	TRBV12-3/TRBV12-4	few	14	TGTGCCAGCAGCCCTGGTGGGGGTCCGTATGGCTACACCTTC	CASSPGGGPYGYTF
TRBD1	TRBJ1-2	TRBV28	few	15	TGTGCCAGCAGTCCGGACAGGGCGCTTAACTATGGCTACACCTTC	CASSPDRALNYGYTF
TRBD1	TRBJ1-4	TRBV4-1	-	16	TGCGCCAGCAGCCAAGAGTTACAGGGGAGTTACGAAAAACTGTTTTTT	CASSQELQGSYEKLFF
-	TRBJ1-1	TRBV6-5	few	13	TGTGCCAGCAGTTATTCGAAGAACACTGAAGCTTTCTTT	CASSYSKNTEAFF
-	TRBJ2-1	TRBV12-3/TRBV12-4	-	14	TGTGCCAGCAGTTTAGAGGAGGGTAGGAATGAGCAGTTCTTC	CASSLEEGRNEQFF
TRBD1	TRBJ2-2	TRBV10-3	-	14	TGTGCCATCAACCCGGACAGGGTCGCCGGGGAGCTGTTTTTT	CAINPDRVAGELFF
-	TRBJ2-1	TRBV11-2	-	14	TGTGTCAGCAGCTGGGGAGTTAGCAGCAATGAGCAGTTCTTC	CVSSWGVSSNEQFF
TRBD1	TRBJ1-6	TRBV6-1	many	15	TGTGCCAGCAGTGAGACAGGGAAGTTTAATTCACCCCTCCACTTT	CASSETGKFNSPLHF
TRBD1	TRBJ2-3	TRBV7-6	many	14	TGTGCCAGCAGTACGGGACAGGTCACAGATACGCAGTATTTT	CASSTGQVTDTQYF
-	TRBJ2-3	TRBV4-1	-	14	TGCGCCAGCAGCCAAGACGGGGCGCAGAATACGCAGTATTTT	CASSQDGAQNTQYF
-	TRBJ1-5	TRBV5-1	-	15	TGCGCCAGCAGCACCGGGACGGAACGCAATCAGCCCCAGCATTTT	CASSTGTERNQPQHF
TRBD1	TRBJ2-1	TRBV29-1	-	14	TGCAGCACCCGAACAGGGGGTTCCTACAATGAGCAGTTCTTC	CSTRTGGSYNEQFF
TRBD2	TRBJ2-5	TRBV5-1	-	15	TGCGCCAGCAGCCCCCTGACGGGGGGCCAAGAGACCCAGTACTTC	CASSPLTGGQETQYF